The rows below give T cell receptor beta chains drawn from one sample of a study of T-cell reconstitution after alpha-beta-depleted transplantation in children. TCRdb itself ran the PCR reads through MiXCR, one entry per CDR3 protein. The data contain a few hundred thousand distinct CDR3 sequences, approximately 6.9% of them seen just once; the ten biggest clones take up around 5%. The sample was PBMCs, taken before TCRalphabeta/CD19-depleted stem cell transplant. The receptors here all came from a boy between 2 and 15 years old with acute lymphoblastic leukemia, due to receive a stem cell transplant. Each CDR3 is given with its conserved first and last residue. A D gene is named only where the DNA matches it firmly. For some rows the clone size is stated as once, few or many, or as a class when expanded; others skip it.

V gene	clone size	D gene	J gene	CDR3 protein	CDR3 DNA
TRBV7-2	.	.	TRBJ2-4	CASSGDRLAKNIQYF	TGTGCCAGCAGCGGCGATAGGTTAGCCAAAAACATTCAGTACTTC
TRBV11-1	.	.	TRBJ2-7	CASSLQLNEQYF	TGTGCCAGCAGCCTCCAGCTTAACGAGCAGTACTTC
TRBV7-6	many	.	TRBJ2-1	CASSSNLATGLYNEQFF	TGTGCCAGCAGCTCCAATCTAGCGACGGGGCTCTACAATGAGCAGTTCTTC
TRBV6-1	.	.	TRBJ1-1	CASRGLGQTNTEAFF	TGTGCCAGCAGGGGACTCGGACAAACAAACACTGAAGCTTTCTTT
TRBV6-1	few	TRBD1	TRBJ2-3	CASKIEQGPERNTQYF	TGTGCCAGCAAAATCGAACAGGGGCCCGAGCGAAATACGCAGTATTTT
TRBV20-1	many	.	TRBJ2-3	CSARKGLVTDTQYF	TGCAGTGCTAGAAAGGGGCTTGTCACAGATACGCAGTATTTT
TRBV5-6	few	.	TRBJ2-7	CASNLFSGFSYEQYF	TGTGCCAGCAACTTGTTTTCAGGTTTCAGCTACGAGCAGTACTTC
TRBV18	.	.	TRBJ2-5	CASSPPLQNFFQETQYF	TGTGCCAGCTCACCACCCTTACAGAATTTTTTCCAAGAGACCCAGTACTTC
TRBV4-2	.	.	TRBJ2-6	CASSQYTGSGANVLTF	TGTGCCAGCAGCCAGTACACAGGGTCCGGGGCCAACGTCCTGACTTTC
TRBV28	many	.	TRBJ2-1	CASSLGDLSAYIGNEQFF	TGTGCCAGCAGTTTAGGGGACCTTAGCGCTTACATCGGCAATGAGCAGTTCTTC
TRBV28	many	.	TRBJ1-1	CASSFDSEAFF	TGTGCCAGCAGTTTTGACAGTGAAGCTTTCTTT
TRBV3-1	many	.	TRBJ2-7	CASSQDWAQSYEQYF	TGTGCCAGCAGCCAAGATTGGGCGCAATCCTACGAGCAGTACTTC
TRBV29-1	many	.	TRBJ2-7	CSVALGGGYEQYF	TGCAGCGTTGCCCTGGGGGGCGGGTACGAGCAGTACTTC
TRBV4-2	.	TRBD1	TRBJ2-1	CASSPLGGRGSNEQFF	TGTGCCAGCAGCCCTTTAGGGGGCAGGGGAAGCAATGAGCAGTTCTTC
TRBV4-3	many	.	TRBJ1-2	CASSQEVWVSDGYTF	TGCGCCAGCAGCCAAGAAGTCTGGGTGTCGGATGGCTACACCTTC
TRBV7-2	.	.	TRBJ2-7	CASSLAPSVSYEQYF	TGTGCCAGCAGCTTAGCCCCTAGCGTATCCTACGAGCAGTACTTC
TRBV2	many	.	TRBJ2-7	CASSVDPSYEQYF	TGTGCCAGCAGTGTAGACCCATCCTACGAGCAGTACTTC
TRBV4-2	few	.	TRBJ2-3	CASSQVRVSSTDTQYF	TGTGCCAGCAGCCAAGTTCGAGTATCTAGCACAGATACGCAGTATTTT
TRBV6-1	few	TRBD1	TRBJ2-5	CASDSGTVQETQYF	TGTGCCAGCGATTCCGGGACAGTACAAGAGACCCAGTACTTC
TRBV28	.	.	TRBJ2-7	CASSGNRFSYEQYF	TGTGCCAGCAGTGGAAACAGATTCTCCTACGAGCAGTACTTC
TRBV28	many	.	TRBJ2-6	CASSLTAAGANVLTF	TGTGCCAGCAGTTTGACCGCAGCCGGGGCCAACGTCCTGACTTTC
TRBV4-3	many	TRBD2	TRBJ2-1	CASSRRSGGSYNEQFF	TGCGCCAGCAGCCGTCGGAGCGGGGGGTCCTACAATGAGCAGTTCTTC
TRBV20-1	.	.	TRBJ2-7	CSARAEGEVPKPYEQYF	TGCAGTGCTAGAGCGGAGGGGGAAGTCCCGAAACCTTACGAGCAGTACTTC
TRBV7-2	many	.	TRBJ1-1	CASSLSQGPREAFF	TGTGCCAGCAGCTTAAGTCAGGGGCCCCGTGAAGCTTTCTTT
TRBV3-1	.	.	TRBJ2-1	CASSPRGYNEQFF	TGTGCCAGCAGCCCCCGGGGTTACAATGAGCAGTTCTTC
TRBV28	many	.	TRBJ1-2	CAIGWDYGYTF	TGTGCCATTGGGTGGGACTATGGCTACACCTTC
TRBV4-3	many	.	TRBJ1-1	CASSQDRAREAFF	TGCGCCAGCAGCCAAGATAGGGCCCGTGAAGCTTTCTTT
TRBV12-3/TRBV12-4	many	.	TRBJ1-4	CASSLGGGVNEKLFF	TGTGCCAGCAGTTTAGGTGGAGGAGTAAATGAAAAACTGTTTTTT
TRBV7-8	many	.	TRBJ2-1	CASSLVAAYNEQFF	TGTGCCAGCAGCTTAGTGGCAGCCTACAATGAGCAGTTCTTC
TRBV7-6	many	.	TRBJ2-5	CASSLMPQETQYF	TGTGCCAGCAGCTTAATGCCTCAAGAGACCCAGTACTTC
TRBV28	.	.	TRBJ1-3	CAIKGDSGNTIYF	TGTGCCATCAAAGGGGATTCTGGAAACACCATATATTTT
TRBV28	many	.	TRBJ1-2	CASSSFRPRGGYTF	TGTGCCAGCAGTTCATTTCGACCCAGGGGTGGCTACACCTTC
TRBV24-1	few	.	TRBJ2-5	CATSDTGLRGETQYF	TGTGCCACCAGTGATACAGGGTTACGGGGAGAGACCCAGTACTTC
TRBV2	few	.	TRBJ1-2	CASRSGEGVYGYTF	TGTGCCAGCAGGTCCGGGGAGGGGGTATATGGCTACACCTTC
TRBV20-1	many	TRBD2	TRBJ2-1	CSASLTSGSWDEQFF	TGCAGTGCTAGCCTAACTAGCGGGAGCTGGGATGAGCAGTTCTTC
TRBV24-1	many	.	TRBJ2-7	CATSGPDSYEQYF	TGTGCCACCAGTGGCCCGGACTCCTACGAGCAGTACTTC
TRBV2	.	.	TRBJ2-5	CASSGDWVGAETQYF	TGTGCCAGCAGTGGGGATTGGGTTGGGGCCGAGACCCAGTACTTC
TRBV7-2	few	.	TRBJ1-4	CASSPRSNEKLFF	TGTGCCAGCAGCCCCCGGTCGAATGAAAAACTGTTTTTT
TRBV28	few	TRBD2	TRBJ2-5	CASSFQGLAGEETQYF	TGTGCCAGCAGTTTTCAAGGACTAGCGGGAGAAGAGACCCAGTACTTC
TRBV20-1	many	TRBD2	TRBJ2-3	CSAPGFLAGSDTQYF	TGCAGTGCTCCGGGGTTTCTAGCGGGGTCAGATACGCAGTATTTT
TRBV5-1	many	TRBD1	TRBJ2-3	CASSLGQGWTDTQYF	TGTGCCAGCAGCTTAGGACAGGGATGGACAGATACGCAGTATTTT
TRBV19	.	.	TRBJ1-5	CASSIDGDQPQHF	TGTGCCAGTAGTATCGACGGGGATCAGCCCCAGCATTTT
TRBV5-1	few	TRBD2	TRBJ2-1	CASSLGGSGVYDEQFF	TGCGCCAGCAGCTTGGGGGGTAGCGGGGTATACGACGAGCAGTTCTTC
TRBV5-5	few	.	TRBJ2-6	CASSFRGTAGSGANVLTF	TGTGCCAGCAGCTTCCGCGGGACAGCAGGATCTGGGGCCAACGTCCTGACTTTC
TRBV7-9	many	.	TRBJ2-7	CASSSPRFGYEQYF	TGTGCCAGCAGCTCCCCCCGGTTCGGGTACGAGCAGTACTTC
TRBV18	few	TRBD2	TRBJ2-7	CASSPFISGRGGRNSEQYF	TGTGCCAGCTCACCATTTATCTCGGGGCGCGGGGGGCGGAATTCGGAGCAGTACTTC